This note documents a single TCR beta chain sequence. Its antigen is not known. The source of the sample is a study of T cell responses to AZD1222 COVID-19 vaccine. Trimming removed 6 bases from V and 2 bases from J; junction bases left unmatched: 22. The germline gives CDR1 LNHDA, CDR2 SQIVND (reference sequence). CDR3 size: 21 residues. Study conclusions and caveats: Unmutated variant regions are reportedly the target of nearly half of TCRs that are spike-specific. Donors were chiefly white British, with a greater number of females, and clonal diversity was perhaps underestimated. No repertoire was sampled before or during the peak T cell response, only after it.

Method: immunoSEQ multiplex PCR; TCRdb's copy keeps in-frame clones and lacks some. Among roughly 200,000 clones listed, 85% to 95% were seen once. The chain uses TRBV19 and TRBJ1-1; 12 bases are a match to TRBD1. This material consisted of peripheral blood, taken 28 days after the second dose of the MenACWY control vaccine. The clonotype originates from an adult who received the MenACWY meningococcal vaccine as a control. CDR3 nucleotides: TGTGCCAGTAGGACTCCGTGGGGCCGGGACAGGGGGCCGGTGTCTAACACTGAAGCTTTCTTT. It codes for CASRTPWGRDRGPVSNTEAFF.